The next 9 T cell receptor beta chains were all read from a single sample in a study of beta chain features in type 1 diabetes. Expressed TCRB transcripts were sequenced after all isolated RNA was converted to cDNA. The method was immunoSEQ multiplex PCR; TCRdb's version includes in-frame clones alone and lacks a portion of them. The repertoire holds hundreds of thousands of clones, with 30% as singletons. The source material was naive CD4+ T cells from blood. The source is a man younger than 30 in good health.

Comment on this clone: Additional DNA sequences in this sample encode the identical CDR3. The V and J genes are TRBV18 and TRBJ2-7; unclear D gene. Trimming pared 0 bases from V and 1 base from J, leaving 4 bases between. Germline V CDR1 and CDR2: KGHSH, LQKENI. The CDR3 spans 13 residues. CDR3 in DNA: TGTGCCAGCTCACCACCGGGATCCTACGAGCAGTACTTC. This sequence encodes CASSPPGSYEQYF.

This clone was seen a handful of times. This sample includes further DNA sequences coding for the same CDR3. J is TRBJ2-1 and V is TRBV5-1; D might be TRBD2 (5 bases). The V end was cut by 4 bases, the J end by 9 bases, with 14 bases between. The CDR3 consists of 13 residues. In germline, CDR1 is SGHRS, CDR2 YFSETQ. This chain's CDR3 is CASSIQVAGEQFF. CDR3 bases: TGCGCCAGCAGCATACAAGTGGCGGGTGAGCAGTTCTTC.

This clone has just a few counts. The V and J genes are TRBV28 and TRBJ2-4, with 7 bases identical to TRBD2. The CDR3 loop spans 13 amino acids. The J segment lost 7 bases and the V segment lost 8 bases, leaving 8 bases of the junction unmatched. CDR1 MDHEN and CDR2 SYDVKM come from the germline V gene. CDR3 DNA sequence: TGTGCCAGCTTCGGGGAGGGGATGAACATTCAGTACTTC. This translates into CASFGEGMNIQYF.

This clone was found a few times. The chain combines TRBV7-9 with TRBJ1-4; 7 bases map to TRBD1. Germline CDR1 is SEHNR and CDR2 is FQNEAQ (reference sequence). V shed 6 bases and J 5 bases; nucleotides not matched to a gene: 9. The CDR3 has 15 amino acids. The CDR3 DNA is TGTGCCAGCAGTTCCTACAGGGGACAAAATGAAAAACTGTTTTTT. It is translated as CASSSYRGQNEKLFF.

This clone was recorded a few times. The gene calls are TRBV12-5 and TRBJ2-6, with D unresolved. CDR3 length: 13 amino acids. The germline V and J ends were trimmed by 6 bases and 1 base, with 4 bases remaining between them. From germline, CDR1 is LGHNT and CDR2 FRNRAP. CDR3 in DNA: TGTGCTAGTGGGGCTTCTGGGGCCAACGTCCTGACTTTC. It is translated as CASGASGANVLTF.

This clone was detected a few times. The rearrangement joins TRBV9 to TRBJ2-1, with 9 bases lining up with TRBD2. This CDR3 contains 17 residues. The germline V gene has CDR1 SGDLS and CDR2 YYNGEE. The trim removed 4 bases at V and 2 bases at J, leaving 10 bases unmatched. CDR3 DNA sequence: TGTGCCAGCAGCCCGAACTATGGCGGGAGGGCCTACAATGAGCAGTTCTTC. Translating gives CASSPNYGGRAYNEQFF.

The gene calls are TRBV18 and TRBJ2-5; 9 bases map to TRBD2. This CDR3 contains 16 residues. Losses at the gene ends were 1 base for V and 5 bases for J; bases not matched to a gene: 8. The V gene's germline CDR1 is KGHSH and CDR2 LQKENI. CDR3 DNA: TGTGCCAGCTCACCACGGGTAGCGGGAGCTGGGGAGACCCAGTACTTC. This sequence encodes CASSPRVAGAGETQYF.

This clone was seen more than once but under ten times. This chain joins TRBV15 and TRBJ2-3; TRBD1 might be the D (7 bases). Trimming pared 0 bases from V and 6 bases from J, leaving 13 bases between. There are 15 residues in the CDR3. Germline values: CDR1 LNHNV, CDR2 YYDKDF (reference sequence). The CDR3 reads CATSRDPGGPDTQYF. The CDR3 coding sequence is TGTGCCACCAGCAGAGATCCAGGGGGGCCGGATACGCAGTATTTT.

The rearrangement uses TRBV15 and TRBJ1-5; no definite D call. CDR1 and CDR2 (germline): LNHNV, YYDKDF (reference sequence). The CDR3 runs to 16 residues. Trimming stripped 8 bases from V and 1 base from J, with 18 bases between. DNA of the CDR3: TGTGCCACCTCGGCACACCGAAGGAGCAGCAATCAGCCCCAGCATTTT. It is translated as CATSAHRRSSNQPQHF.